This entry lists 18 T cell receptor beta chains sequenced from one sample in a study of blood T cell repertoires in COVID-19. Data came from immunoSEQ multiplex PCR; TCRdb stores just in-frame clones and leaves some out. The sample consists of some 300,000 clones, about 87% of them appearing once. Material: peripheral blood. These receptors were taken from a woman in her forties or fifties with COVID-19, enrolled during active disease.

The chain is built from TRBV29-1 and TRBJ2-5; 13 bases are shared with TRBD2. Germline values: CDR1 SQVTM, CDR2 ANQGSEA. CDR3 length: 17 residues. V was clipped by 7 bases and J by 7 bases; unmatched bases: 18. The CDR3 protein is CSAPGLAGFSSGGTQYF. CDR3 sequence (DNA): TGCAGCGCTCCGGGACTAGCGGGATTCTCGTCGGGGGGGACCCAGTACTTC.

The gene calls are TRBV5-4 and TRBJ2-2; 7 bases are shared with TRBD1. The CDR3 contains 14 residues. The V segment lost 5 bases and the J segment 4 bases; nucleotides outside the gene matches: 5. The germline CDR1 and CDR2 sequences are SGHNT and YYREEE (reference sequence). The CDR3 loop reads CASSWDSSTGELFF. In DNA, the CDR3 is TGTGCCAGCAGTTGGGACAGTTCCACCGGGGAGCTGTTTTTT.

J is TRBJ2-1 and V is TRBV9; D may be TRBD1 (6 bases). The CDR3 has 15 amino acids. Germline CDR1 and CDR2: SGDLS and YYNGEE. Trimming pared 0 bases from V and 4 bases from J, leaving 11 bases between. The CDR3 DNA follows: TGTGCCAGCAGCGTAGCGATGGGGGCATACAATGAGCAGTTCTTC. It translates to CASSVAMGAYNEQFF.

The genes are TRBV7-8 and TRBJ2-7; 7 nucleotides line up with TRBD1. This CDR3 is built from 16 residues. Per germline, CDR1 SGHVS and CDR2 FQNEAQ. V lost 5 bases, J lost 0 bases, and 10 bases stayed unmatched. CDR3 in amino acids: CASSPLGQMSSYEQYF. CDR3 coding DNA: TGTGCCAGCAGCCCGCTGGGACAGATGAGCTCCTACGAGCAGTACTTC.

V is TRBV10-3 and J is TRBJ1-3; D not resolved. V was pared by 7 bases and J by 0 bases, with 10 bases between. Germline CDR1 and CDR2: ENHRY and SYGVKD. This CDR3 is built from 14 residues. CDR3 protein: CAINPGSSGNTIYF. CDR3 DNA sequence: TGTGCCATCAACCCGGGTAGCTCTGGAAACACCATATATTTT.

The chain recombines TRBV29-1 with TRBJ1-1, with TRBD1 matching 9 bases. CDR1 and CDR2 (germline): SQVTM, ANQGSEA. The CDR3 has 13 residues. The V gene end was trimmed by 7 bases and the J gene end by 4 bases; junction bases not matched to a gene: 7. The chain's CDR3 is CSAKQGAGTEAFF. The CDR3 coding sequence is TGCAGCGCCAAACAGGGGGCTGGCACTGAAGCTTTCTTT.

CDR3 bases: TGTGCCAGAAGCTTGGGGACAGGCAACCATGAGCAGTTCTTC. Translated: CARSLGTGNHEQFF. The chain couples TRBV5-3 to TRBJ2-1, with 7 bases fitting TRBD1. TRBV5-3 is an ORF, and what it does is uncertain. This CDR3 has 14 residues. The J segment lost 8 bases and the V segment lost 0 bases, leaving 5 bases of the junction unmatched.

CDR3 nucleotides: TGTGCCTGGAGTGCGGGACTAGCCTCCGGGGAGCTGTTTTTT. Translating gives CAWSAGLASGELFF. This chain links TRBV30 with TRBJ2-2; 9 bases are shared with TRBD2. Germline V gene data show CDR1 as GTSNPN and CDR2 as SVGIG (reference sequence). This CDR3 contains 14 residues. V was clipped by 1 base and J by 6 bases; unmatched bases: 3.

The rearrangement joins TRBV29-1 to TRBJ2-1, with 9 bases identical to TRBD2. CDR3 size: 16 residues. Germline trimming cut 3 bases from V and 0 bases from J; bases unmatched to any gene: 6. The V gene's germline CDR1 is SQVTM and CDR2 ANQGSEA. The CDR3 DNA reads TGCAGCGTTGAGTATGGTAGCGGGAGCTCCTACAATGAGCAGTTCTTC. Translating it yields CSVEYGSGSSYNEQFF.

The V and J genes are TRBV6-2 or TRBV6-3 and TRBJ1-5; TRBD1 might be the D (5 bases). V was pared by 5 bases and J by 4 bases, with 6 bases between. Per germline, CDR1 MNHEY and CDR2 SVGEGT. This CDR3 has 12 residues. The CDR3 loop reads CASSTGNQPQHF. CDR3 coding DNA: TGTGCCAGCAGTACAGGTAATCAGCCCCAGCATTTT.

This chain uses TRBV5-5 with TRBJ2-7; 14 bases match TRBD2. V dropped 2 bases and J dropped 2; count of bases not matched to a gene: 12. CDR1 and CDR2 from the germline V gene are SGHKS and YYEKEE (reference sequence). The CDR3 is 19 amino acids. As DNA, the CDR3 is TGTGCCAGCAGCTTAACTCCGGGACTAGCGGGAGTAAGTGCCTACGAGCAGTACTTC. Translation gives CASSLTPGLAGVSAYEQYF. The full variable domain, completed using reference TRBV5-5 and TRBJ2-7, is DAGVTQSPTHLIKTRGQQVTLRCSPISGHKSVSWYQQVLGQGPQFIFQYYEKEERGRGNFPDRFSARQFPNYSSELNVNALLLGDSALYLCASSLTPGLAGVSAYEQYFGPGTRLTVT.

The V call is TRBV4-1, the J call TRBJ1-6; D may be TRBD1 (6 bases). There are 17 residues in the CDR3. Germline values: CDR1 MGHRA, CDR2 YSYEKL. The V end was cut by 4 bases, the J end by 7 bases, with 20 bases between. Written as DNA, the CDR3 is TGCGCCAGCAGCCCTGATTTCCCCGGGGGGCTGAATTCACCCCTCCACTTT. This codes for CASSPDFPGGLNSPLHF.

This chain's CDR3 is CASSYSTARILEQYF. The CDR3 coding sequence is TGTGCCAGCAGTTACTCGACAGCGAGGATTCTCGAGCAGTACTTC. The chain employs TRBV6-2 or TRBV6-3 and TRBJ2-7, with a weak D call TRBD1 (5 bases). The CDR3 is 15 residues long. CDR1 and CDR2 from the germline V gene are MNHEY and SVGEGT. V shed 0 bases and J shed 6 bases, with 15 bases lying between them.

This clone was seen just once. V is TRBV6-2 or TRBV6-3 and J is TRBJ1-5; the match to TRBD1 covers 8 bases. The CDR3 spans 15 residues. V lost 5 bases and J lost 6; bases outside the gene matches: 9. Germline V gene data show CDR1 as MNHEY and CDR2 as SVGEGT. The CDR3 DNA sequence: TGTGCCAGCAGTACTCGGCAGGGGGCACGTCAGCCCCAGCATTTT. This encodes CASSTRQGARQPQHF.

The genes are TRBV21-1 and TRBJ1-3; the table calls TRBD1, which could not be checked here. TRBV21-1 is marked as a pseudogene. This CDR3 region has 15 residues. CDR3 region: CASSKAQGAGNTIYF. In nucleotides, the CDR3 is TGTGCCAGCAGCAAAGCCCAGGGGGCTGGAAACACCATATATTTT.

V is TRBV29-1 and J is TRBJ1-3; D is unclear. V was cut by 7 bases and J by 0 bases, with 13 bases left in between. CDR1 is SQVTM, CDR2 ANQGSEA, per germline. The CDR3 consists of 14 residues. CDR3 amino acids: CSADPGYSGNTIYF. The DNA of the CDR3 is TGCAGCGCCGACCCAGGTTACTCTGGAAACACCATATATTTT.

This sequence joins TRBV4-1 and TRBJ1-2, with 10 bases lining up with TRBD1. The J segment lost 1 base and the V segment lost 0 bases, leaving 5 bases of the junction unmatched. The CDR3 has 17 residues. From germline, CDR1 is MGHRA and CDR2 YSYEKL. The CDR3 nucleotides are TGCGCCAGCAGCCAAGATTTTCGGACAGGGGGTAACTATGGCTACACCTTC. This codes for CASSQDFRTGGNYGYTF.

The CDR3 DNA reads as TGTGCCAGCAGTGTGCGCCAACAGCTCGGCTCACCCCTCCACTTT. Its protein is CASSVRQQLGSPLHF. The gene calls are TRBV27 and TRBJ1-6; D not certain. Germline V gene lookup returns CDR1 MNHEY and CDR2 SMNVEV (reference sequence). CDR3 length: 15 residues. Trimming cost V 5 bases and J 10 bases, with 18 bases left between them.